One TCR beta chain is described in this entry. Its antigen is not identified. When sampled, the donors appeared nominally healthy, though they likely had unrecorded immune exposures. The CDR3 sequence is 15 residues long. Per the germline V gene, CDR1 is MNHEY and CDR2 is SVGAGI. V dropped 4 bases and J dropped 1 base, with 13 bases sitting between them. The record originates from a study of cytomegalovirus exposure and HLA in healthy donors. Overall study context: HLA-typed donors were the source of around 80 million unique TCRs, which an early data release held.

Whole-study findings and limits: In a later analysis, compared with equally common non-associated chains, HLA-associated beta chains were more expanded.

The PCR contained 60 Vbeta and 13 Jbeta primers. Produced via immunoSEQ multiplex PCR; TCRdb's table is partial and in-frame only. Counted here are about 190,000 clones, 65% to 75% occurring once; the ten biggest clones make up more than 4.5%. This sequence joins TRBV6-5 and TRBJ1-1; D gene uncertain. Sequencing was carried out using PBMCs. The clonotype comes from a man aged 25 to 45 in good health and CMV-seropositive. CDR3 in amino acids: CASSSPPPRNTEAFF. The CDR3 nucleotides read TGTGCCAGCAGTTCTCCTCCTCCTCGGAACACTGAAGCTTTCTTT.